Given below is one T cell receptor (beta chain) in context. This sample is drawn from a study of T cells in Graves' hyperthyroidism and ophthalmopathy. Each diagnosis drew on symptoms, thyroxine, TRAb, thyroid ultrasound and orbital computed tomography findings. CDR1 is MNHNS, CDR2 SASEGT, per germline. V shed 6 bases and J shed 3 bases, with 21 bases lying between them. The CDR3 sequence is 16 residues long. The investigators amplified TCR beta CDR3 regions from RNA transcripts. Initially, a first-round RT-PCR of the TCR CDR3 employed the HTBI primer set. In TCRdb, the multiplex PCR reads were re-called with MiXCR into one record per CDR3 protein. The repertoire holds 450,000 to 650,000 distinct CDR3 sequences, with around 21% as singletons.

The material sequenced was blood. The chain has TRBV6-1 and TRBJ2-7; D remains unclear. This TCR was recovered from a man between 18 and 29 years old with Graves' hyperthyroidism. The CDR3 coding sequence is TGTGCCAGCAGCCTTGAACCGGACGGACGCGGCTACGAGCAGTACTTC. Translating gives CASSLEPDGRGYEQYF.